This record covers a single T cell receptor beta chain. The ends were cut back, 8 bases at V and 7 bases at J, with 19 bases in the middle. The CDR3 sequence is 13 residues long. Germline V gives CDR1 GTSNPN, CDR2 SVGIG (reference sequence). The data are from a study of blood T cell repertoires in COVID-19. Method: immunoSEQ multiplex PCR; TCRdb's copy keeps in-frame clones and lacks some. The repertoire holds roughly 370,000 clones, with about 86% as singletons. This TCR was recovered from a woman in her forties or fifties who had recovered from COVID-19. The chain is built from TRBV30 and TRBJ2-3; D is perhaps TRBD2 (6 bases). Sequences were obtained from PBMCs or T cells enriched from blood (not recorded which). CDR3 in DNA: TGTGCCGGGATTGTCCGGGGGTCCAATACGCAGTATTTT. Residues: CAGIVRGSNTQYF.